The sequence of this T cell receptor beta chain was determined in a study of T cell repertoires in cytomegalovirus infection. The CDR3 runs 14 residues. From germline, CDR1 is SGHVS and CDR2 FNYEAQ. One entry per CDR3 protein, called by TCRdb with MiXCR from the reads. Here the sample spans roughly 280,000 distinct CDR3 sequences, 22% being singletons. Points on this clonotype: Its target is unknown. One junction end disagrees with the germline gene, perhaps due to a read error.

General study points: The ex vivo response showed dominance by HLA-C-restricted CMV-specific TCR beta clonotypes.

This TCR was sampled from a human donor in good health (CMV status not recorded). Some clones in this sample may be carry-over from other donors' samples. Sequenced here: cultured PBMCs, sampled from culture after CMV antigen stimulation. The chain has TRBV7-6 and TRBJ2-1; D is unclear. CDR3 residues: CASSLAQVYSEQFF. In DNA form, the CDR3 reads TGTGCCAGCAGCTTAGCTCAGGTCTACAGTGAGCAGTTCTTC.